The entry below gives a single TCR beta chain sequence along with its context. Its target is unknown. This sample was taken from a study of shared clonotypes between healthy human individuals. Findings and limits, study-wide: Rarefaction revealed incomplete sorted-subset sequencing despite large depth. Represented diversity (both genetic and exposure-history) was limited by the small number of donors.

Trimming left V 4 bases short and J 6 bases short, with 13 bases between. The CDR3 is made up of 13 amino acids. CDR1 is KGHSH, CDR2 LQKENI, per germline. Sorted-subset replicate PCR reactions were performed with about 200 ng DNA, corresponding to tens of thousands of T cell genomes. The assay was immunoSEQ multiplex PCR, and TCRdb's table has in-frame clones only and misses some. The sample holds 2 million to 2.5 million clones, 95% seen once. The source is a man younger than 35 in good health. Sequencing used naive CD4+ T cells sorted from blood. Sample subset: CD45RA+ positively selected. The J gene is TRBJ2-7, the V gene TRBV18, with D hard to call. The CDR3 protein is CASSHGPTIEQYF. CDR3 nucleotide sequence: TGTGCCAGCTCACACGGACCGACGATCGAGCAGTACTTC. Variable domain in full (rest from reference TRBV18 and TRBJ2-7): NAGVMQNPRHLVRRRGQEARLRCSPMKGHSHVYWYRQLPEEGLKFMVYLQKENIIDESGMPKERFSAEFPKEGPSILRIQQVVRGDSAAYFCASSHGPTIEQYFGPGTRLTVT.